Listed below are T cell receptor beta chains from one sample, sequenced in a study of blood T cell repertoires in COVID-19. Clones were read by immunoSEQ multiplex PCR, and TCRdb kept only the in-frame ones, dropping some. The sample yields under 200,000 clones, around 85% seen once. The sequenced material came from peripheral blood. The source of these receptors is a woman of 80 years or more with acute or convalescent COVID-19. CDR3s include the opening cysteine and the closing phenylalanine or tryptophan. The D gene is left open where the match is weak. Clone size is given for some rows only: seen once, a few or many times, or a class if the clone is expanded.

D	V	size	J	DNA	CDR3
TRBD1	TRBV10-1	once	TRBJ2-6	TGCGCCAGCAGTGAGTCCAGGGGGACAACCCGCTCTGGGGCCAACGTCCTGACTTTC	CASSESRGTTRSGANVLTF
TRBD1	TRBV5-4	-	TRBJ1-1	TGTGCCAGTCACCCAGGGGGCGGGGGGAACACTGAAGCTTTCTTT	CASHPGGGGNTEAFF
TRBD2	TRBV9	-	TRBJ2-2	TGTGCCAGCAGCGGCCCGGGACTACTCACCGGGGAGCTGTTTTTT	CASSGPGLLTGELFF
-	TRBV7-9	once	TRBJ2-7	TGTGCCAGCAGCTTAGCCCAGGGGAGACCCCACGAGCAGTACTTC	CASSLAQGRPHEQYF
TRBD1	TRBV5-1	few	TRBJ2-3	TGCGCCAGCAGCTTGGATCGGACAGGGACAGATACGCAGTATTTT	CASSLDRTGTDTQYF
TRBD1	TRBV6-1	-	TRBJ2-7	TGTGCCAGCAGTGAACGAGGGACAGGGACCGACGAGCAGTACTTC	CASSERGTGTDEQYF
TRBD2	TRBV25-1	-	TRBJ2-5	TGTGCCAGCAGTGAATTCGGACTAGCATTGGAGACCCAGTACTTC	CASSEFGLALETQYF
TRBD1	TRBV20-1	-	TRBJ1-2	TGCAGTGCTAGTAGGCCGGGACAGGCTAACTATGGCTACACCTTC	CSASRPGQANYGYTF
TRBD1	TRBV14	-	TRBJ2-1	TGTGCCAGCAGCCAAGGGAACTTCCGGGGACAGGGATCCAATGAGCAGTTCTTC	CASSQGNFRGQGSNEQFF
TRBD1	TRBV12-3/TRBV12-4	-	TRBJ1-2	TGTGCCAGCAGGATGACAGGGAACTATGGCTACACCTTC	CASRMTGNYGYTF
TRBD1	TRBV5-8	-	TRBJ1-6	TGTGCCAGCAGCTTGGGCCAGGGGGTTGATTCACCCCTCCACTTT	CASSLGQGVDSPLHF
-	TRBV3-1/TRBV3-2	-	TRBJ2-5	TGTGCCAGCAGCCAAGCGGGGGAGACCCAGTACTTC	CASSQAGETQYF
TRBD2	TRBV5-4	-	TRBJ2-7	TGTGCCAGCAGCTTGGCCGGGGGGGTCCCTCGCGAGCAGTACTTC	CASSLAGGVPREQYF
TRBD2	TRBV29-1	once	TRBJ2-5	TGCAGCGTTGATGGACTAGGTGAGGAGACCCAGTACTTC	CSVDGLGEETQYF
-	TRBV11-2	-	TRBJ2-2	TGTGCCAGCAGCTGGCAGGGGGGCACCGGGGAGCTGTTTTTT	CASSWQGGTGELFF
-	TRBV5-4	-	TRBJ2-1	TGTGCCAGCAGCTTGGATTCAGGGACCTACAATGAGCAGTTCTTC	CASSLDSGTYNEQFF
-	TRBV12-3/TRBV12-4	-	TRBJ1-2	TGTGCCAGCAGTATAGGACAGCCCCAGACCTTC	CASSIGQPQTF
-	TRBV3-1/TRBV3-2	-	TRBJ2-5	TGTGCCAGCAGCCGTTTCGGGGAGACCCAGTACTTC	CASSRFGETQYF
TRBD2	TRBV9	-	TRBJ2-1	TGTGCCAGCAGCCCCCGGACTAGTGACGGTGAGCAGTTCTTC	CASSPRTSDGEQFF
TRBD1	TRBV6-5	-	TRBJ1-4	TGTGCCAGCAGTTATGACAGGGTCTCAACTAATGAAAAACTGTTTTTT	CASSYDRVSTNEKLFF
TRBD1	TRBV24-1	-	TRBJ1-2	TGTGCCACCAGTGACCCCGAGACAGGGGAGTATGGCTACACCTTC	CATSDPETGEYGYTF
TRBD1	TRBV18	-	TRBJ1-1	TGTGCCAGCTCACCGACAGGGGGGAACCCACTCGTCGGTTTCTTT	CASSPTGGNPLVGFF
TRBD1	TRBV5-1	-	TRBJ2-2	TGCGCCAGCAGCGGGGACAGGGGAGACGTGGGAACCGGGGAGCTGTTTTTT	CASSGDRGDVGTGELFF
-	TRBV27	-	TRBJ1-6	TGTGCCAGCAGAACAGGGTATATATACTATAATTCACCCCTCCACTTT	CASRTGYIYYNSPLHF
-	TRBV4-1	-	TRBJ2-1	TGCGCCAGCAGCCATCCCGAAGGAGGAAATGAGCAGTTCTTC	CASSHPEGGNEQFF
TRBD2	TRBV11-2	-	TRBJ2-7	TGTGCCAGCAGCTTAGTGGTGACTAGCCACGAGCAGTACTTC	CASSLVVTSHEQYF
TRBD1	TRBV5-4	-	TRBJ2-5	TGTGCCAGCAGCGTTGGGACAGGACAAGAGACCCAGTACTTC	CASSVGTGQETQYF
-	TRBV11-2	-	TRBJ1-3	TGTGCCAGCAGCTTAACAGTCGGCTCTGGAAACACCATATATTTT	CASSLTVGSGNTIYF
TRBD1	TRBV19	-	TRBJ1-5	TGTGCCAGTAGGGACAGGGGGCGAGAGCCCCAGCATTTT	CASRDRGREPQHF
-	TRBV21-1	-	TRBJ2-1	TGTGCCAGCAGCAAGAGCAAGCGGGAGGGTTACAATGAGCAGTTCTTC	CASSKSKREGYNEQFF
-	TRBV7-2	few	TRBJ2-7	TGTGCCAGCAGCTCTAGGGGCAGCACCTACGAGCAGTACTTC	CASSSRGSTYEQYF
-	TRBV5-6	-	TRBJ1-2	TGTGCCAGCAGCTTGGTCAGGGGCGTAGATATCTATGGCTACACCTTC	CASSLVRGVDIYGYTF
TRBD1	TRBV5-4	-	TRBJ2-7	TGTGCCAGCAGCTACCCCGGGACAGACTCCTACGAGCAGTACTTC	CASSYPGTDSYEQYF
-	TRBV12-3/TRBV12-4	-	TRBJ1-1	TGTGCCAGCACCCTGAGTCTGAACACTGAAGCTTTCTTT	CASTLSLNTEAFF
-	TRBV7-9	-	TRBJ1-3	TGTGCCAGCAGCTCCGGCTCTGGAAACACCATATATTTT	CASSSGSGNTIYF
-	TRBV12-5	-	TRBJ2-1	TGTGCTAGTGGCTTCTACTCCTACAATGAGCAGTTCTTC	CASGFYSYNEQFF
TRBD1	TRBV5-1	-	TRBJ1-2	TGCGCCAGCAGGACAGTCGGGACAGTAGACGACTATGGCTACACCTTC	CASRTVGTVDDYGYTF
-	TRBV5-5	-	TRBJ2-7	TGTGCCAGCAGCCCACAGGGGGGGATTTTCAACGAGCAGTACTTC	CASSPQGGIFNEQYF
TRBD1	TRBV10-2	-	TRBJ1-3	TGCGCCAGCAGTGGGACGGACAGGGGGCGCGTCTTGAGTAATTTCCTTCGAAACACCATATATTTT	CASSGTDRGRVLSNFLRNTIYF
-	TRBV14	-	TRBJ2-3	TGTGCCAGCAGCCAAGGTATTGGCGACTTCTTGGCCGCCACAGATACGCAGTATTTT	CASSQGIGDFLAATDTQYF
TRBD1	TRBV29-1	once	TRBJ1-1	TGCAGCGTTGGGGGGACAGGGATGAACACTGAAGCTTTCTTT	CSVGGTGMNTEAFF
-	TRBV5-4	-	TRBJ2-3	TGTGCCAGCAGCTTGAAGGCGGGGAGCACAGATACGCAGTATTTT	CASSLKAGSTDTQYF
TRBD1	TRBV19	-	TRBJ2-2	TGTGCCAGTAGTAAAGGGACAGGGAGTAGGACCGGGGAGCTGTTTTTT	CASSKGTGSRTGELFF
-	TRBV6-5	few	TRBJ1-5	TGTGCCAGCAGTTACGCAGAAAATCAGCCCCAGCATTTT	CASSYAENQPQHF